The sample holds many counts of the clone carrying this T cell receptor beta chain. Its target is unknown. Germline loops: CDR1 DFQATT, CDR2 SNEGSKA (reference sequence). Trimming took 0 bases from V and 8 from J; bases not matched to a gene: 9. The CDR3 consists of 15 residues. Regarding time point: persistent/refractory GD, antithyroid drugs over 5 years with positive TRAb. After RNA was extracted from PBMCs, the TCR library was made from it. With EDTA tubes as the receptacles, around 10 milliliters of peripheral blood were drawn. This specimen belongs to a study of regulatory T cells in long-lasting Graves disease. The overall study: Patients with persistent Graves' disease had over 5 years of antithyroid drugs and persistent TSH receptor antibodies. Study-level results: Graves' patients with persistent disease showed TCR diversity lower than patients newly diagnosed. Among samples with persistent disease, TRBV28, TRBJ1-2 and TRBJ2-5 were favored.

To make TCR beta libraries, researchers used iRepertoire HTBI primers and Arm-PCR of CDR3 regions. TCRdb re-called the multiplex PCR reads with MiXCR, one entry per CDR3 protein. Among about 340,000 distinct CDR3 sequences listed, less than 20% were seen once. Sequences were derived from peripheral blood mononuclear cells (PBMCs), sampled when the disease was refractory, from a patient treated with antithyroid drugs. This receptor was taken from a female donor with Graves disease. The chain carries TRBV20-1 and TRBJ1-4; 7 bases line up with TRBD1. CDR3 sequence reads: CSARDSTTGWEKLFF. The CDR3 DNA is TGCAGTGCTAGAGATAGCACGACAGGGTGGGAAAAACTGTTTTTT.